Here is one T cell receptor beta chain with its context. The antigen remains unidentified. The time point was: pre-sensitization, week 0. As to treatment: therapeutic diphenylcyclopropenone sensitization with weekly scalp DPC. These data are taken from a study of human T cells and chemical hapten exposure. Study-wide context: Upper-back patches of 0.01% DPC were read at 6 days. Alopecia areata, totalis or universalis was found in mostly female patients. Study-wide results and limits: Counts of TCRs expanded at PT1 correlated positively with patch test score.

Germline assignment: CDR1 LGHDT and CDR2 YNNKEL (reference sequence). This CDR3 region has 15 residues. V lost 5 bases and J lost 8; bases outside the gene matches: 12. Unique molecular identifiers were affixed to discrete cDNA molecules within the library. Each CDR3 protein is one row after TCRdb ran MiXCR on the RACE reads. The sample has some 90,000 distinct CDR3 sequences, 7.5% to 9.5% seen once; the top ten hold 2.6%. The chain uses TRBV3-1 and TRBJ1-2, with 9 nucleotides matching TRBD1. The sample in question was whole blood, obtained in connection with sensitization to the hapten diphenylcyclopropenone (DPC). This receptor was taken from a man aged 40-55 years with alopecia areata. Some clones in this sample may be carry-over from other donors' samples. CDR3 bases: TGTGCCAGCAGCTTCCGGGACAGGGATCTCTTAGGCTACACCTTC. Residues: CASSFRDRDLLGYTF. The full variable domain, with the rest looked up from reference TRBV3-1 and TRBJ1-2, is DTAVSQTPKYLVTQMGNDKSIKCEQNLGHDTMYWYKQDSKKFLKIMFSYNNKELIINETVPNRFSPKSPDKAHLNLHINSLELGDSAVYFCASSFRDRDLLGYTFGSGTRLTVV.